This passage covers 7 T cell receptor beta chains from one sample sequenced in a study of tumor-infiltrating lymphocytes in glioblastoma multiforme. Multiple V-beta primers and a C-beta primer amplified TCRB from RNA. TCRdb fed the multiplex PCR reads into MiXCR, producing one record per CDR3 protein. The sample gives some 10,000 distinct CDR3 sequences, roughly 70% of which show up once; about 30% is in the top ten. The sample taken for sequencing was brain tumor tissue. The receptors were sampled from a male donor with glioblastoma.

Points on this clonotype: The germline gene is not matched at one end of the junction; a read error may be the cause. V and J are TRBV12-3 or TRBV12-4 and TRBJ1-2; TRBD1 aligns across 11 bases. This CDR3 region has 17 residues. CDR3 coding DNA: TGTGCCAGCAGTCTGATGCCAAGGACAGGGGGCGCTTATGGCTACACTTTC. It yields the protein CASSLMPRTGGAYGYTF.

The rearrangement uses TRBV5-4 and TRBJ2-7; 11 nucleotides line up with TRBD2. This CDR3 contains 18 residues. In germline, CDR1 is SGHNT, CDR2 YYREEE (reference sequence). V was clipped by 2 bases and J by 7 bases; unmatched bases: 17. The CDR3 protein is CASSLPGTSGSYWGEQYF. DNA of the CDR3: TGTGCCAGCAGCTTACCCGGGACTAGCGGATCCTATTGGGGGGAGCAGTACTTC.

About this clonotype itself: The junction departs from the called germline gene at one end, perhaps through a read error. For the CDR3, the DNA is TGCACCAGCAGCCAAAGGACAGGGTGCGATGCCTACACCTTC. Translated: CTSSQRTGCDAYTF. The chain carries TRBV4-1 and TRBJ1-2; 8 bases are shared with TRBD1. This CDR3 contains 14 residues. Germline assignment: CDR1 MGHRA and CDR2 YSYEKL.

V is TRBV11-2 and J is TRBJ1-5, with a possible D match to TRBD1 (5 bases). This CDR3 comprises 13 residues. Per the germline V gene, CDR1 is SGHAT and CDR2 is FQNNGV. Trimming left V 5 bases short and J 3 bases short, with 8 bases between. CDR3 loop: CASSGGINQPQHF. The CDR3 bases are TGTGCCAGCAGCGGGGGGATCAATCAGCCCCAGCATTTT.

This clonotype was recorded many times. Given the absence of the conserved phenylalanine or tryptophan at the CDR3 end, a read error is likely. The V and J genes are TRBV7-9 and TRBJ2-1, with D hard to call. The CDR3 contains 11 residues. CDR1 SEHNR and CDR2 FQNEAQ come from the germline V gene (reference sequence). The ends were cut back, 4 bases at V and 8 bases at J, with 6 bases in the middle. The CDR3 sequence is CASSSYDEQFL. Written as DNA, the CDR3 is TGTGCCAGCAGCTCTTACGATGAGCAGTTCCTC.

This clonotype occurred many times. Just one base apart from a much larger clone, this may be a read error. The chain employs TRBV6-5 and TRBJ2-3; a possible D gene is TRBD2 (6 bases). The length of the CDR3 is 15 residues. From germline, CDR1 is MNHEY and CDR2 SVGAGI. The CDR3 loop is CAGSYDSGSTDTQYF. CDR3 sequence (DNA): TGTGCCGGCAGTTACGACAGCGGGAGCACAGATACGCAGTATTTT.

The chain is built from TRBV6-6 and TRBJ2-3; TRBD2 matches at 7 bases. The germline V gene encodes CDR1 MNHNY and CDR2 SVGAGI (reference sequence). V shed 6 bases and J 3 bases; nucleotides not matched to a gene: 9. The CDR3 contains 15 residues. The DNA for the CDR3 is TGTGCCAGCAGACCAAGACAGCGGGAAACAGATACGCAGTATTTT. Protein product: CASRPRQRETDTQYF.